These 16 T cell receptor beta chains came from one sample sequenced in a study of cytotoxic CD8 clonotypes in ibrutinib-treated CLL. The data were produced by immunoSEQ multiplex PCR, yet TCRdb's version contains in-frame clones alone and is incomplete. The sample holds roughly 56,000 clones, about three quarters seen once. This specimen consisted of PBMCs, obtained after 12 months of ibrutinib treatment. These receptors all come from a human donor with chronic lymphocytic leukemia.

The V call is TRBV2, the J call TRBJ2-2; D gene ambiguous. This CDR3 contains 14 residues. Between the trimmed V and J ends, which lost 0 bases and 5 bases, there was a span of 7 bases. The germline CDR1 and CDR2 sequences are SNHLY and FYNNEI. The CDR3: CASSEATSTGELFF. CDR3 nucleotides: TGTGCCAGCAGTGAAGCAACTTCTACCGGGGAGCTGTTTTTT.

The chain uses TRBV9 and TRBJ2-1, with 11 bases fitting TRBD2. The CDR3 has 17 residues. Germline assignment: CDR1 SGDLS and CDR2 YYNGEE. The ends lost 1 base at V and 7 bases at J; junction bases unmatched: 10. The chain's CDR3 is CASSVSPGLAGGNEQFF. The CDR3 DNA reads as TGTGCCAGCAGCGTAAGCCCCGGGCTAGCGGGAGGAAATGAGCAGTTCTTC.

The rearrangement links TRBV2 to TRBJ1-5, with D tentatively TRBD1 (6 bases). The length of the CDR3 is 15 residues. With 4 bases removed from V and 7 bases from J, the gap between germline ends came to 17 bases. Germline CDR1 reads SNHLY; CDR2 reads FYNNEI. The CDR3 here is CASSGQVGGKQPQHF. Here the CDR3 DNA reads TGTGCCAGCAGTGGACAGGTCGGGGGAAAACAGCCCCAGCATTTT.

The V call is TRBV9, the J call TRBJ2-1; 12 nucleotides match TRBD2. The J segment lost 2 bases and the V segment lost 2 bases, leaving 11 bases of the junction unmatched. There are 19 residues in the CDR3. Germline-derived CDR1 and CDR2 are SGDLS and YYNGEE. CDR3 sequence (DNA): TGTGCCAGCAGCGTCCCCAAGGAAGGACTAGCGGGAACCTACAATGAGCAGTTCTTC. Encoded protein: CASSVPKEGLAGTYNEQFF.

This chain joins TRBV5-6 and TRBJ2-2; no firm D call. V was clipped by 4 bases and J by 4 bases, with 17 bases between them. There are 16 residues in the CDR3. The germline V gene has CDR1 SGHDT and CDR2 YYEEEE. Here the CDR3 reads CASSPGPNRPTGELFF. CDR3 bases: TGTGCCAGCAGCCCCGGGCCCAACAGACCCACCGGGGAGCTGTTTTTT.

This clone has only one observation. The chain has TRBV5-8 and TRBJ2-1; 9 positions match TRBD1. Germline V gene lookup returns CDR1 SGHTS and CDR2 YDEGEE. This CDR3 comprises 15 residues. V lost 4 bases, J lost 7 bases, and 9 bases stayed unmatched. The CDR3 DNA is TGTGCCAGCAGCAGCCGGGACAGGGTTTTTAATGAGCAGTTCTTC. Protein: CASSSRDRVFNEQFF.

This rearrangement joins TRBV4-1 to TRBJ2-4, with a tentative D call TRBD1 (6 bases). This CDR3 comprises 15 residues. The ends were cut back, 0 bases at V and 1 base at J, with 7 bases in the middle. Germline V gene lookup returns CDR1 MGHRA and CDR2 YSYEKL. This chain's CDR3 is CASSQDTGAKNIQYF. The CDR3 DNA follows: TGCGCCAGCAGCCAAGATACAGGGGCCAAAAACATTCAGTACTTC.

In this sample, this clone turned up a few times. The V gene is TRBV27, the J gene TRBJ2-3; D gene uncertain. Germline-derived CDR1 and CDR2 are MNHEY and SMNVEV (reference sequence). Trimming stripped 3 bases from V and 7 bases from J, with 5 bases between. The CDR3 has 11 amino acids. The CDR3 protein is CASSLLNTQYF. The CDR3 coding sequence is TGTGCCAGCAGTTTGTTGAATACGCAGTATTTT.

The CDR3 is CASSLAGIRTEAFF. The CDR3 nucleotides read TGCGCCAGCAGCTTGGCGGGGATAAGGACTGAAGCTTTCTTT. The chain joins TRBV5-1 to TRBJ1-1; no clear D. Germline V gene lookup returns CDR1 SGHRS and CDR2 YFSETQ. The CDR3 sequence is 14 residues long. The V end lost 0 bases, the J end lost 5 bases, and 11 bases lay between the germline ends. The variable domain in full, completed from reference TRBV5-1 and TRBJ1-1, reads KAGVTQTPRYLIKTRGQQVTLSCSPISGHRSVSWYQQTPGQGLQFLFEYFSETQRNKGNFPGRFSGRQFSNSRSEMNVSTLELGDSALYLCASSLAGIRTEAFFGQGTRLTVV.

This sequence joins TRBV4-1 and TRBJ2-7; 10 bases agree with TRBD1. The CDR3 is made up of 16 amino acids. Germline V gene data show CDR1 as MGHRA and CDR2 as YSYEKL. The V gene end was trimmed by 2 bases and the J gene end by 4 bases; junction bases not matched to a gene: 8. Here the CDR3 DNA reads TGCGCCAGCAGCCAAAGCTCGGACAGGGGGAGATACGAGCAGTACTTC. This gives the protein CASSQSSDRGRYEQYF.

This clone was seen a handful of times. The rearrangement uses TRBV7-9 and TRBJ2-1; D is perhaps TRBD2 (6 bases). Trimming shortened V by 5 bases and J by 3 bases, and 11 bases separated the two germline ends. This CDR3 has 14 residues. The germline V gene has CDR1 SEHNR and CDR2 FQNEAQ (reference sequence). The CDR3 region is CASSPTRNYNEQFF. As DNA, the CDR3 is TGTGCCAGCAGCCCGACTAGAAACTACAATGAGCAGTTCTTC. The whole variable domain, filled in from reference TRBV7-9 and TRBJ2-1, reads DTGVSQNPRHKITKRGQNVTFRCDPISEHNRLYWYRQTLGQGPEFLTYFQNEAQLEKSRLLSDRFSAERPKGSFSTLEIQRTEQGDSAMYLCASSPTRNYNEQFFGPGTRLTVL.

This clone was observed a few times. The chain carries TRBV13 and TRBJ2-1; 8 nucleotides match TRBD1. Germline V CDR1 and CDR2: PRHDT, FYEKMQ (reference sequence). This CDR3 comprises 12 residues. V shed 5 bases, J shed 13 bases, and the junction held 7 bases outside the gene matches. Here the CDR3 reads CASSLIGTGQFF. CDR3 coding DNA: TGTGCCAGCAGCCTCATCGGGACAGGCCAGTTCTTC.

The chain recombines TRBV7-2 with TRBJ2-1; D not resolved. With 4 bases removed from V and 13 bases from J, the gap between germline ends came to 11 bases. There are 11 residues in the CDR3. Germline lookup yields CDR1 SGHTA and CDR2 FQGNSA. Here the CDR3 DNA reads TGTGCCAGCAGCTCCGGGCCGCCCCAGTTCTTC. Its translation is CASSSGPPQFF.

The gene calls are TRBV28 and TRBJ2-7, with 14 bases matching TRBD2. Unmatched junction bases numbered 6, after V lost 6 bases and J lost 5 bases. CDR3 length: 15 amino acids. From germline, CDR1 is MDHEN and CDR2 SYDVKM. CDR3 nucleotide sequence: TGTGCCAGCAGGAGGACTAGCGGGAGGATCCACGAGCAGTACTTC. It encodes CASRRTSGRIHEQYF. Together with reference TRBV28 and TRBJ2-7, the CDR3 gives the full variable domain: DVKVTQSSRYLVKRTGEKVFLECVQDMDHENMFWYRQDPGLGLRLIYFSYDVKMKEKGDIPEGYSVSREKKERFSLILESASTNQTSMYLCASRRTSGRIHEQYFGPGTRLTVT.

The CDR3 reads CASSKPGNTIYF. The CDR3 nucleotides are TGTGCCAGCAGCAAACCAGGAAACACCATATATTTT. J is TRBJ1-3 and V is TRBV9, with D unresolved. The CDR3 spans 12 residues. Germline V gene sequence: CDR1 SGDLS, CDR2 YYNGEE. V lost 4 bases, J lost 4 bases, and 6 bases lay in between.

This rearrangement joins TRBV28 to TRBJ1-1; tentative D call: TRBD1 (5 bases). V lost 7 bases to trimming and J lost 11 bases, with 14 bases between them. In germline, CDR1 is MDHEN, CDR2 SYDVKM. The CDR3 runs to 11 residues. CDR3 DNA sequence: TGTGCCAGCAACCTGCGACAGTTCGCTTTCTTT. It is translated as CASNLRQFAFF.